A single sample is the source of the 8 T cell receptor beta chains below, sequenced in a study of blood T cell repertoires in COVID-19. The data were produced by immunoSEQ multiplex PCR, yet TCRdb's version contains in-frame clones alone and is incomplete. The table records around 100,000 clones, around nine tenths of them present only once. Sample: peripheral blood. Receptor source: a man aged 50 to 59 with acute or convalescent COVID-19.

The chain uses TRBV29-1 and TRBJ2-7, with no clear D. The V gene's germline CDR1 is SQVTM and CDR2 ANQGSEA. The germline V and J ends were trimmed by 5 bases and 4 bases, with 9 bases remaining between them. The CDR3 runs to 11 residues. The CDR3 DNA reads as TGCAGCGTTTTTGGTGCGTACGAGCAGTACTTC. Translated, it gives CSVFGAYEQYF.

V and J are TRBV7-9 and TRBJ2-5; D may be TRBD2 (6 bases). In germline, CDR1 is SEHNR, CDR2 FQNEAQ (reference sequence). V lost 0 bases and J 0 bases, leaving 8 bases between the germline ends. The CDR3 runs 15 residues. The CDR3, as DNA: TGTGCCAGCAGCTTAGCAGGGGACTACCAAGAGACCCAGTACTTC. Translation: CASSLAGDYQETQYF.

The chain has TRBV9 and TRBJ2-1, with 8 bases identical to TRBD2. The CDR3 contains 16 residues. Germline CDR1 and CDR2: SGDLS and YYNGEE. The trim removed 4 bases at V and 2 bases at J, leaving 8 bases unmatched. For the CDR3, the DNA is TGTGCCAGCAGCAGCCGAGCGGGAGATCCCTACAATGAGCAGTTCTTC. Amino acid sequence: CASSSRAGDPYNEQFF.

CDR3 in amino acids: CASSGTGFSEKLFF. CDR3 sequence (DNA): TGTGCCAGCAGTGGGACAGGGTTTTCTGAAAAACTGTTTTTT. This rearrangement joins TRBV2 to TRBJ1-4; 8 bases are shared with TRBD1. Germline CDR1 reads SNHLY; CDR2 reads FYNNEI. V gave up 4 bases and J gave up 7 bases; unmatched junction bases: 5. CDR3 size: 14 residues.

This chain connects TRBV7-2 to TRBJ1-2; 9 bases align to TRBD1. Germline values: CDR1 SGHTA, CDR2 FQGNSA. Trimming at V came to 4 bases and at J to 4 bases, leaving 7 bases not matched to a gene. The CDR3 has 15 residues. The CDR3 nucleotides read TGTGCCAGCAGCTCGACAGGGGGACTACTCTATGGCTACACCTTC. Its protein is CASSSTGGLLYGYTF. Full variable domain (missing parts from reference TRBV7-2 and TRBJ1-2): GAGVSQSPSNKVTEKGKDVELRCDPISGHTALYWYRQSLGQGLEFLIYFQGNSAPDKSGLPSDRFSAERTGGSVSTLTIQRTQQEDSAVYLCASSSTGGLLYGYTFGSGTRLTVV.

The V and J genes are TRBV24-1 and TRBJ1-2; D might be TRBD1 (5 bases). Germline CDR1 is KGHDR and CDR2 is SFDVKD. Trimming left V 5 bases short and J 7 bases short, with 13 bases between. The CDR3 totals 13 residues. CDR3: CATSGAGLGGYTF. DNA of the CDR3: TGTGCCACCAGTGGGGCAGGGTTGGGTGGCTACACCTTC.

The J gene is TRBJ2-3, the V gene TRBV6-1; 10 nucleotides agree with TRBD2. CDR1 and CDR2 (germline): MNHNS, SASEGT. Losses at the gene ends were 2 bases for V and 5 bases for J; bases not matched to a gene: 4. The CDR3 spans 15 residues. CDR3: CASSELAGVVDTQYF. The CDR3, as DNA: TGTGCCAGCAGTGAACTAGCGGGAGTCGTAGATACGCAGTATTTT.

The chain couples TRBV6-6 to TRBJ1-1; 7 bases are shared with TRBD1. V was pared by 6 bases and J by 1 base, with 2 bases of the junction left unmatched. Germline V gives CDR1 MNHNY, CDR2 SVGAGI (reference sequence). CDR3 length equals 13 residues. This chain's CDR3 is CASRRTGNTEAFF. The CDR3 coding sequence is TGTGCCAGCAGGAGGACAGGGAACACTGAAGCTTTCTTT.